This T cell receptor (beta chain) emerged from a study of tumor and adjacent non-tumor tissue in lung cancer. Study-level background: Aged about 31 to 76 years, patients included fewer than 11 men and five or six women with stage I to III disease.

The template was RNA from unsorted bulk tissue. A modified ARM-PCR protocol with three rounds of nested PCR amplified TCRbeta. TCRdb used MiXCR to reprocess the multiplex PCR reads, holding one entry per CDR3 protein. The sample records 120,000 or so distinct CDR3 sequences, around three fifths being singletons. There are many counts of this clonotype. The material sequenced was lung tumor tissue. This TCR was recovered from a man under 40 with non-small cell lung cancer.

The CDR3 is CSARRDTEAFF. The CDR3 DNA sequence: TGCAGTGCTAGGAGAGACACTGAAGCTTTCTTT. The rearrangement links TRBV20-1 to TRBJ1-1; D is uncertain. The V gene's germline CDR1 is DFQATT and CDR2 SNEGSKA (reference sequence). The length of the CDR3 is 11 residues. V was shortened by 3 bases and J by 3 bases, with 5 bases between the two germline ends.